What follows are 13 T cell receptor beta chains derived from one specimen sequenced in a study of regulatory T cells in long-lasting Graves disease. Stated time point: persistent/refractory GD, antithyroid drugs over 5 years with positive TRAb. The TCR library was made from RNA that had been extracted from PBMCs in TRIzol. Library construction for TCR beta used iRepertoire HTBI primers and Arm-PCR of CDR3 regions. TCRdb called the multiplex PCR reads again in MiXCR, with one record for every CDR3 protein. The sample includes a few hundred thousand distinct CDR3 sequences, roughly a quarter seen only once; the top ten take around 26%. The sequenced sample was peripheral blood mononuclear cells (PBMCs), obtained when the disease was refractory, from a patient treated with antithyroid drugs. The receptors derive from a female donor with Graves disease.

This clonotype was counted many times. CDR3 bases: TGTGCCAGCAGTCGACAGGCGTTGAACACTGAAGCTTTCTTT. This gives the protein CASSRQALNTEAFF. The chain combines TRBV6-1 with TRBJ1-1; possible D gene TRBD1, 6 bases. The length of the CDR3 is 14 residues. Trimming took off 5 bases at V and 0 bases at J, with 10 bases between the two ends. From germline, CDR1 is MNHNS and CDR2 SASEGT.

This clonotype was counted at least ten times. V is TRBV12-3 or TRBV12-4 and J is TRBJ1-5; weak D call: TRBD1 (5 bases). CDR3 length: 13 amino acids. Deletions cut 5 bases from V and 7 bases from J, with 12 bases between. CDR3 sequence: CASSPQVGQPQHF. As DNA, the CDR3 is TGTGCCAGCAGTCCACAGGTTGGCCAGCCCCAGCATTTT.

The rearrangement joins TRBV14 to TRBJ1-2, with 7 positions matching TRBD1. CDR3 size: 16 residues. V lost 1 base, J lost 0 bases, and 5 bases stayed unmatched. The V gene's germline CDR1 is SGHDN and CDR2 FVKESK. In nucleotides, the CDR3 is TGTGCCAGCAGCCAAGGGCCAGGGGGAGCTAACTATGGCTACACCTTC. This gives the protein CASSQGPGGANYGYTF.

The chain has TRBV24-1 and TRBJ2-7; 7 positions agree with TRBD2. The CDR3 runs 15 residues. Germline loops: CDR1 KGHDR, CDR2 SFDVKD. J lost 5 bases, V lost 3 bases, and 9 bases had no gene match. Written as DNA, the CDR3 is TGTGCCACCAGTGATCGGGCAGCGGGAATCCACGAGCAGTACTTC. Protein product: CATSDRAAGIHEQYF.

This clonotype has ten or more counts. This rearrangement joins TRBV5-1 to TRBJ2-4; the D gene is possibly TRBD1 (6 bases). Germline V gives CDR1 SGHRS, CDR2 YFSETQ. Trimming shortened V by 2 bases and J by 2 bases, and 8 bases separated the two germline ends. This CDR3 is 14 amino acids long. The CDR3 sequence is CASSLGGTKNIQYF. The CDR3 coding sequence is TGCGCCAGCAGCTTAGGGGGAACCAAAAACATTCAGTACTTC.

This clonotype was found once. This rearrangement joins TRBV20-1 to TRBJ1-5, with no clear D. This CDR3 has 14 residues. V shed 5 bases and J shed 4 bases, with 15 bases lying between them. The germline CDR1 and CDR2 sequences are DFQATT and SNEGSKA (reference sequence). The CDR3, as DNA: TGCAGTGCTGGCACCCTGTACGGGAATCAGCCCCAGCATTTT. It yields the protein CSAGTLYGNQPQHF.

This clonotype was seen only a few times. The chain combines TRBV12-3 or TRBV12-4 with TRBJ2-2; 10 bases line up with TRBD2. The CDR3 extends over 15 amino acids. V trimming: 4 bases; J trimming: 6 bases; junction bases outside the gene matches: 5. The CDR3 DNA sequence: TGTGCCAGCAGTTCGGGACTAGCGTTCGCCGGGGAGCTGTTTTTT. Protein product: CASSSGLAFAGELFF.

The sample holds many counts of this clonotype. V and J are TRBV24-1 and TRBJ2-3, with D perhaps matching TRBD1 (5 bases). This CDR3 has 16 residues. V was shortened by 0 bases and J by 0 bases, with 9 bases between the two germline ends. From germline, CDR1 is KGHDR and CDR2 SFDVKD. In nucleotides, the CDR3 is TGTGCCACCAGTGATTTGCAAGGGGCGAGCACAGATACGCAGTATTTT. Protein sequence: CATSDLQGASTDTQYF.

The chain carries TRBV27 and TRBJ2-7; 9 bases are a match to TRBD1. Losses at the gene ends were 7 bases for V and 3 bases for J; bases not matched to a gene: 7. CDR3 length: 14 amino acids. Germline-derived CDR1 and CDR2 are MNHEY and SMNVEV (reference sequence). This chain's CDR3 is CASNPTGGLYEQYF. The CDR3 bases are TGTGCCAGCAATCCGACAGGGGGTCTCTACGAGCAGTACTTC.

V usage is TRBV5-1 and J usage is TRBJ1-2; 8 nucleotides match TRBD1. CDR1 is SGHRS and CDR2 is YFSETQ in the germline V gene. The V gene end was trimmed by 0 bases and the J gene end by 7 bases; junction bases not matched to a gene: 8. The CDR3 covers 15 residues. CDR3 DNA sequence: TGCGCCAGCAGCTTGGCCCCGGGACAGGCAAGTGGCTACACCTTC. It encodes CASSLAPGQASGYTF.

There are many counts of this clonotype. The chain uses TRBV20-1 and TRBJ2-7; 8 bases fit TRBD2. CDR3 length equals 15 residues. The germline V gene has CDR1 DFQATT and CDR2 SNEGSKA (reference sequence). With 1 base clipped from V and 0 bases from J, the junction kept 5 bases outside the gene matches. Here the CDR3 reads CSARARLAFSYEQYF. The CDR3 DNA follows: TGCAGTGCTAGAGCTCGACTAGCGTTCTCCTACGAGCAGTACTTC.

In the case of this clonotype: A much more abundant neighbour one base away suggests this may be a read error. The chain has TRBV27 and TRBJ2-7, with TRBD1 matching 7 bases. Germline-derived CDR1 and CDR2 are MNHEY and SMNVEV (reference sequence). The V segment lost 3 bases and the J segment 4 bases; nucleotides outside the gene matches: 6. The length of the CDR3 is 14 residues. CDR3 in DNA: TGTGCCAGCAGTTTTGAGGGGGCGGCATACGAGCAGTACTTC. Translation gives CASSFEGAAYEQYF.

This clonotype was counted only a few times. This chain uses TRBV2 with TRBJ2-7; 7 positions agree with TRBD1. The CDR3 extends over 15 amino acids. Looked up from germline, CDR1 is SNHLY and CDR2 is FYNNEI. Trimming at V came to 1 base and at J to 3 bases, leaving 6 bases not matched to a gene. The CDR3 region has the DNA TGTGCCAGCAGTGAAGGGACAGGAATCTACTACGAGCAGTACTTC. This encodes CASSEGTGIYYEQYF.